The rows below give T cell receptor beta chains drawn from one sample of a study of shared clonotypes between healthy human individuals. The method was immunoSEQ multiplex PCR; TCRdb's version includes in-frame clones alone and lacks a portion of them. The repertoire holds under 1,100,000 clones, around 76% seen once, with 1.4% to 1.5% in the top ten. Sequenced sample: memory CD4+ T cells sorted from blood. The receptors here all came from a young man in good health. Each CDR3 is given with its conserved first and last residue. The D gene is left open where the match is weak. Clone size is shown for a subset of rows, as once, few, many or a class of expanded clone.

.	TRBV19	TRBJ1-5	.	CASSIGQRVYSNQPQHF	TGTGCCAGTAGTATTGGGCAGCGGGTCTATAGCAATCAGCCCCAGCATTTT
TRBD2	TRBV5-1	TRBJ2-1	.	CASSFLAGGTYNEQFF	TGCGCCAGCAGCTTTTTAGCGGGAGGGACCTACAATGAGCAGTTCTTC
.	TRBV4-1	TRBJ1-6	once	CASSQEKGGYSPLHF	TGCGCCAGCAGCCAAGAAAAGGGCGGGTATTCACCCCTCCACTTT
TRBD1	TRBV5-5	TRBJ2-7	.	CASSMTGQGSYEQYF	TGTGCCAGCAGCATGACGGGACAGGGGAGCTACGAGCAGTACTTC
TRBD2	TRBV10-1	TRBJ2-1	.	CASSEGAGYYNEQFF	TGCGCCAGCAGTGAGGGAGCGGGATACTACAATGAGCAGTTCTTC
.	TRBV5-1	TRBJ2-6	once	CASSPGRSSGANVLTF	TGCGCCAGCAGCCCGGGCCGAAGCTCTGGGGCCAACGTCCTGACTTTC
TRBD1	TRBV2	TRBJ2-7	.	CASRGQGYEQYF	TGTGCCAGCAGGGGACAGGGTTACGAGCAGTACTTC
.	TRBV6-5	TRBJ1-5	.	CASRSDYAGNQPQHF	TGTGCCAGCAGGTCGGACTACGCGGGCAATCAGCCCCAGCATTTT
.	TRBV28	TRBJ2-5	.	CASSLTGRLEETQYF	TGTGCCAGCTCCCTGACGGGACGCTTAGAAGAGACCCAGTACTTC
.	TRBV6-5	TRBJ1-4	few	CASKRTANEKLFF	TGTGCCAGCAAGAGGACGGCTAATGAAAAACTGTTTTTT
TRBD2	TRBV11-2	TRBJ2-4	.	CASSSLRGAGGNIQYF	TGTGCCAGCAGCTCCCTCAGGGGTGCGGGAGGTAACATTCAGTACTTC
.	TRBV30	TRBJ2-5	.	CAWSTQETQYF	TGTGCCTGGAGCACCCAAGAGACCCAGTACTTC
.	TRBV7-8	TRBJ2-5	.	CASSLVGGLQETQYF	TGTGCCAGCAGCTTAGTAGGGGGACTCCAAGAGACCCAGTACTTC
TRBD2	TRBV10-2	TRBJ2-7	.	CASSRITSGDTYEQYF	TGCGCCAGCAGTCGTATTACTAGCGGTGACACCTACGAGCAGTACTTC
.	TRBV7-6	TRBJ2-1	.	CASSLAGTSYNEQFF	TGTGCCAGCAGCTTAGCCGGGACGAGCTACAATGAGCAGTTCTTC
.	TRBV9	TRBJ2-1	.	CASSVGSGRWEQFF	TGTGCCAGCAGCGTAGGCTCGGGCAGGTGGGAGCAGTTCTTC
TRBD1	TRBV6-1	TRBJ1-1	.	CASSGPGQAMNTEAFF	TGTGCCAGCAGTGGACCGGGACAGGCCATGAACACTGAAGCTTTCTTT
TRBD1	TRBV7-2	TRBJ1-2	.	CAGSPGQGYGYTF	TGTGCCGGCTCACCGGGACAGGGCTATGGCTACACCTTC
TRBD2	TRBV5-1	TRBJ2-2	.	CASSPIAGTGELFF	TGCGCCAGCAGCCCCATAGCGGGGACCGGGGAGCTGTTTTTT
TRBD1	TRBV12-5	TRBJ2-2	.	CASGSGQGAIGELFF	TGTGCTAGTGGTTCCGGACAGGGGGCGATCGGGGAGCTGTTTTTT
.	TRBV18	TRBJ2-1	.	CASSPEGSLGIGEQFF	TGTGCCAGCTCACCAGAAGGTAGTTTAGGGATCGGTGAGCAGTTCTTC
.	TRBV7-2	TRBJ2-7	.	CASSLTWRDYEQYF	TGTGCCAGCAGCTTAACCTGGAGGGACTACGAGCAGTACTTC
.	TRBV7-2	TRBJ1-4	.	CASAGASLSEKLFF	TGTGCCAGCGCAGGGGCGAGCTTGAGTGAAAAACTGTTTTTT
TRBD1	TRBV19	TRBJ1-6	once	CASSEPDRPNSPLHF	TGTGCCAGTAGTGAGCCGGACAGGCCAAATTCACCCCTCCACTTT
TRBD1	TRBV5-4	TRBJ1-6	few	CASSLAGQAVAPLHF	TGTGCCAGCAGCTTGGCCGGACAGGCTGTGGCACCCCTCCACTTT